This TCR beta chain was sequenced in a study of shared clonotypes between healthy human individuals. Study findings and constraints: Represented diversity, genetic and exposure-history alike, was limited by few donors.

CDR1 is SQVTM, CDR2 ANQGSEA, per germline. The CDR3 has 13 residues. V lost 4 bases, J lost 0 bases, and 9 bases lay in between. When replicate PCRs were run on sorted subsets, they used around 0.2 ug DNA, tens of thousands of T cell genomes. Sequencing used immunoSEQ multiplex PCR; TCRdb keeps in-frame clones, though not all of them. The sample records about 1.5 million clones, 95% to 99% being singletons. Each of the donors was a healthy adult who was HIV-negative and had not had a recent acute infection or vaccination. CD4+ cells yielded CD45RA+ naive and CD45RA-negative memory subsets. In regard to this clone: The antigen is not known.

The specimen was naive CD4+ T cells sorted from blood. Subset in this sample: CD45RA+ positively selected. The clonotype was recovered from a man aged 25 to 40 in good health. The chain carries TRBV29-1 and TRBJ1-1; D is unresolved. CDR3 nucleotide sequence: TGCAGCGTTGGGCTAGTAATGAACACTGAAGCTTTCTTT. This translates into CSVGLVMNTEAFF.